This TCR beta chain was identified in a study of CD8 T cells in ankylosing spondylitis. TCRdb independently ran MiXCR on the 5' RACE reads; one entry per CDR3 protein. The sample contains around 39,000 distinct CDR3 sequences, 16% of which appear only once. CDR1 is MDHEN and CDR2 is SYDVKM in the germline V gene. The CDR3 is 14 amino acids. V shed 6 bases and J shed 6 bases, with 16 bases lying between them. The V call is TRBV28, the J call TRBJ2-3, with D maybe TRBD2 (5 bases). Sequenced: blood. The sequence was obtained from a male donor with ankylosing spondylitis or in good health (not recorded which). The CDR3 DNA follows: TGTGCCAGCAGAAACTCCGGACTGCCGGATACGCAGTATTTT. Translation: CASRNSGLPDTQYF.